Included here is one T cell receptor beta chain sequence, with context. What it binds is not known. Every subset's genomic DNA went evenly onto several immunoSEQ plates. Only in-frame clones appear in the TCRdb table, and some are missing; sequencing was by immunoSEQ multiplex PCR. Of roughly 2 million clones listed, about 95% are singletons. This entry comes from a study of shared clonotypes between healthy human individuals. The study's findings and limits: An anticipated effect of sequencing depth on clonotype sharing among donors was recognized.

CD45RO-negative, CCR7-selected cells formed the naive CD8 fraction, which excluded terminally differentiated effector memory CD45RA+ cells. None of the donors, who were healthy HIV-negative adults, had recently had acute infections or vaccinations. This clonotype was sampled from a young man in good health. Input material: naive CD8+ T cells sorted from blood.

CDR3 in amino acids: CASSSSREQFF. The CDR3, as DNA: TGTGCCAGCAGCTCGTCTCGCGAGCAGTTCTTC. The J gene is TRBJ2-1, the V gene TRBV7-6; D not resolved. CDR3 length: 11 residues. Germline V gene lookup returns CDR1 SGHVS and CDR2 FNYEAQ. V lost 4 bases, J lost 10 bases, and 8 bases lay in between.